The source of this TCR beta chain is a study of blood T cell repertoires in COVID-19. Losses at the gene ends were 4 bases for V and 4 bases for J; bases not matched to a gene: 9. The CDR3 totals 15 residues. Per the germline V gene, CDR1 is SGHRS and CDR2 is YFSETQ. Libraries were prepared by immunoSEQ multiplex PCR; TCRdb keeps only in-frame clonotypes and omits some of them. This sample has tens of thousands of clones; roughly 86% occur once, and the top ten carry roughly 1.2%. This receptor was identified in a woman aged 80 or over with acute or convalescent COVID-19. The chain links TRBV5-1 to TRBJ2-7; 9 positions agree with TRBD1. The sequenced sample consisted of peripheral blood. The CDR3 here is CASSGARDRAYEQYF. CDR3 nucleotides: TGCGCCAGCAGCGGAGCCCGGGACAGGGCGTACGAGCAGTACTTC.